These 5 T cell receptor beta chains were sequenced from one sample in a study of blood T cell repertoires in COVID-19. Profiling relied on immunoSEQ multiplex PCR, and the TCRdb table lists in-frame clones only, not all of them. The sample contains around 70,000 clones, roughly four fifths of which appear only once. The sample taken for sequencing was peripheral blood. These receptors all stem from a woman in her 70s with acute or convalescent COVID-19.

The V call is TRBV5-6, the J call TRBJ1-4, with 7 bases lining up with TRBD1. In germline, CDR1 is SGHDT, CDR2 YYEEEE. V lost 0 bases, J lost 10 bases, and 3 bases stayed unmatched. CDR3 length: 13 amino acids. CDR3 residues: CASSLASGGKLFF. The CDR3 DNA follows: TGTGCCAGCAGCTTGGCGTCAGGGGGAAAACTGTTTTTT.

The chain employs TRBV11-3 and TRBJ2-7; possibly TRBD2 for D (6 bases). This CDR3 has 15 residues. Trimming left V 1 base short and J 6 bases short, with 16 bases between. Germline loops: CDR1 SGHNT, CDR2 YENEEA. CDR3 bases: TGTGCCAGCAGCTTAGGAGGGACCGGGAGTTTCGAGCAGTACTTC. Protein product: CASSLGGTGSFEQYF. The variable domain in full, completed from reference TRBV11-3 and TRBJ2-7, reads EAGVVQSPRYKIIEKKQPVAFWCNPISGHNTLYWYLQNLGQGPELLIRYENEEAVDDSQLPKDRFSAERLKGVDSTLKIQPAELGDSAVYLCASSLGGTGSFEQYFGPGTRLTVT.

The CDR3 DNA follows: TGTGCCAGCAGCAGGGGACAGGGGGGCTATGGCTACACCTTC. It codes for CASSRGQGGYGYTF. This chain joins TRBV14 and TRBJ1-2, with TRBD1 matching 11 bases. J gave up 4 bases and V 5 bases, and 3 bases lay outside the gene matches. Germline CDR1 and CDR2: SGHDN and FVKESK. The CDR3 has 14 residues.

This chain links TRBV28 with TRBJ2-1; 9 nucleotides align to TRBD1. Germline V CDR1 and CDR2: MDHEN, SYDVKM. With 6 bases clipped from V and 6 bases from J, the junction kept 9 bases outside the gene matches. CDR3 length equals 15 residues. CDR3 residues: CASRPNRGRGNEQFF. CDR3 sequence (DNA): TGTGCCAGCAGACCTAACAGGGGGCGCGGCAATGAGCAGTTCTTC.

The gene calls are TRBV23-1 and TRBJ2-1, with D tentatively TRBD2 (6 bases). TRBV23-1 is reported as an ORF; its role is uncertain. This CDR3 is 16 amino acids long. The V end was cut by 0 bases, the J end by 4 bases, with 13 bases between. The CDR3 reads CASSQSLAGNYNEQFF. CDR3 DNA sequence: TGCGCCAGCAGTCAATCTTTGGCGGGAAATTACAATGAGCAGTTCTTC.